This T cell receptor (beta chain) was sequenced during a study of T cells in Graves' hyperthyroidism and ophthalmopathy. The V gene lost 6 bases and the J gene lost 1 base, with 14 bases spanning the gap. Germline V gene data show CDR1 as SGHTS and CDR2 as YDEGEE. CDR3 length: 15 residues. The CDR3 regions of TCR beta were amplified from RNA transcripts. HTBI primers were employed in a first-round RT-PCR of the TCR CDR3. MiXCR, applied by TCRdb to the multiplex PCR reads, yields one record per CDR3 protein. The sample shows about 290,000 distinct CDR3 sequences, about 14% of them seen only once. The chain recombines TRBV5-8 with TRBJ2-1; D ambiguous. Specimen: blood. This sequence was found in a woman aged 25 to 39 with Graves' hyperthyroidism that later progressed to Graves' ophthalmopathy. For the CDR3, the DNA is TGTGCCAGCAAAGGAGACCGTTTATCCTACAATGAGCAGTTCTTC. Translation gives CASKGDRLSYNEQFF.